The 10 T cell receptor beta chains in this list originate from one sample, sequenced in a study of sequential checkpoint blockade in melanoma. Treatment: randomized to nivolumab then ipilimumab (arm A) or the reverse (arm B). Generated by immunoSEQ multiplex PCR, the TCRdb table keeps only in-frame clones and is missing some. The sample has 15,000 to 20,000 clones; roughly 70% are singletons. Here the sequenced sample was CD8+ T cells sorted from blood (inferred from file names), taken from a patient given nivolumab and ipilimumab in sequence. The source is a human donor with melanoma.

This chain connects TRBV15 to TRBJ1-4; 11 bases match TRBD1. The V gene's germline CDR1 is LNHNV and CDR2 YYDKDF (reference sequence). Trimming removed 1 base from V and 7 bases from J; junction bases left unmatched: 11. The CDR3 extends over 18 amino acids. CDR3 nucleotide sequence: TGTGCCACCAGCAGAGGGGAGGACAGGGGGCTGGAGGGTGAAAAACTGTTTTTT. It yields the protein CATSRGEDRGLEGEKLFF.

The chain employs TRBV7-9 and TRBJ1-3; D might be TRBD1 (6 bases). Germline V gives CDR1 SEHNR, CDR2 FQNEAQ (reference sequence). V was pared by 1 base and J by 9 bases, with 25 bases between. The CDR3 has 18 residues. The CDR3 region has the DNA TGTGCCAGCAGCTTAGACAGGGTAAATACGGTCCGACGTAGCACCATATATTTT. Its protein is CASSLDRVNTVRRSTIYF.

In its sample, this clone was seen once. The CDR3 region is CASSLPTSYSSYNEQFF. The CDR3 coding sequence is TGTGCCAGCAGCTTACCGACTAGCTATAGCTCCTACAATGAGCAGTTCTTC. V gene TRBV7-2 combines with J gene TRBJ2-1, with 7 bases that match TRBD2. CDR1 and CDR2 (germline): SGHTA, FQGNSA. CDR3 length: 17 amino acids. Trimming cost V 2 bases and J 0 bases; bases outside gene matches: 7.

CDR3 coding DNA: TGTGCCAGCAGCTTAGCGCACGGGGATGAGCAGTTCTTC. Translation gives CASSLAHGDEQFF. J is TRBJ2-1 and V is TRBV13; D perhaps matches TRBD2 (5 bases). Per germline, CDR1 PRHDT and CDR2 FYEKMQ (reference sequence). CDR3 length equals 13 residues. V lost 1 base to trimming and J lost 8 bases, with 9 bases between them.

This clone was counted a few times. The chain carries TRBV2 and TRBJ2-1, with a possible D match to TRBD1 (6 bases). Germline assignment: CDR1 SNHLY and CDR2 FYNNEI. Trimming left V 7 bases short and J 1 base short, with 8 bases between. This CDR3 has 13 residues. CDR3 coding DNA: TGTGCCAGCAACAGGGCTTCCTACAATGAGCAGTTCTTC. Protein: CASNRASYNEQFF.

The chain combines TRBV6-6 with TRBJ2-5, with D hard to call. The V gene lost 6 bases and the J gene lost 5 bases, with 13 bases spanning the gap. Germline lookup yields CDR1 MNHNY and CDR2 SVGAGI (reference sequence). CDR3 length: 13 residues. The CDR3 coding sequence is TGTGCCAGCAGCAGACACGTTGGGGAGACCCAGTACTTC. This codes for CASSRHVGETQYF.

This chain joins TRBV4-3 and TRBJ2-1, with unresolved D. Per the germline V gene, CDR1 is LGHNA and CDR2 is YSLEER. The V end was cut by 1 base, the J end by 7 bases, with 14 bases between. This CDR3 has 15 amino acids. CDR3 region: CASSQAHFQMNEQFF. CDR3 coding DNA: TGCGCCAGCAGCCAAGCTCATTTCCAGATGAATGAGCAGTTCTTC.

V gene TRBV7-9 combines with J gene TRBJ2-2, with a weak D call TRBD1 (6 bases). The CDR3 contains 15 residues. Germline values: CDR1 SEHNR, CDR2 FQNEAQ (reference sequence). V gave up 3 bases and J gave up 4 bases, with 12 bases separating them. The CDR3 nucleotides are TGTGCCAGCAGCTTCCCCAGGGGCACCACCGGGGAGCTGTTTTTT. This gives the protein CASSFPRGTTGELFF.

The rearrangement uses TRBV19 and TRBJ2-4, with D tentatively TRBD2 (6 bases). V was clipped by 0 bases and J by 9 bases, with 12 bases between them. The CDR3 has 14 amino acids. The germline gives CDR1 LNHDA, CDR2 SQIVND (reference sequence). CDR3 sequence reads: CASSIDEGGSIQYF. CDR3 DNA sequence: TGTGCCAGTAGTATAGATGAAGGAGGGAGCATTCAGTACTTC.

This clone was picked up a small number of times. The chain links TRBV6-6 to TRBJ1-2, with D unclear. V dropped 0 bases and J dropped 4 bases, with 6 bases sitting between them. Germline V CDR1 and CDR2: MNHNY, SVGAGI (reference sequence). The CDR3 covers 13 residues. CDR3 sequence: CASSYSTSYGYTF. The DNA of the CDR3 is TGTGCCAGCAGTTACTCGACAAGCTATGGCTACACCTTC.